The T cell receptor (beta chain) under discussion was sequenced for a study of PD-1 blockade in mismatch repair-deficient tumors. Broader study findings: Rapid post-treatment expansion, then contraction, generally preceding radiologic response, marked tumor-resident clones.

All patients were mismatch repair deficient, assessed by either PCR or immunohistochemistry. Three pembrolizumab responders had their TCRs sequenced. CDR1 and CDR2 (germline): SGHVS, FNYEAQ. V lost 4 bases to trimming and J lost 0 bases; unmatched junction nucleotides: 8. CDR3 length: 17 residues. Profiling relied on immunoSEQ multiplex PCR, and the TCRdb table lists in-frame clones only, not all of them. The data contain tens of thousands of clones, around 73% of them seen just once; the ten biggest clones take up about 3.5%. About this clone itself: As yet, its antigen is unknown.

This material consisted of peripheral blood, taken 4 weeks after starting pembrolizumab. This receptor was obtained from an adult with mismatch repair-deficient cancer. This chain uses TRBV7-6 with TRBJ2-1, with TRBD2 matching 8 bases. CDR3 bases: TGTGCCAGCAGCTCGGAACTAGCGGCAAGCTCCTACAATGAGCAGTTCTTC. Translated: CASSSELAASSYNEQFF.